This T cell receptor beta chain was profiled in a study of T cell changes during pregnancy in multiple sclerosis. Measured with immunoSEQ multiplex PCR; TCRdb has only the in-frame clones, and not every one. Among roughly 56,000 clones listed, 88% were seen once. Germline-derived CDR1 and CDR2 are MNHEY and SMNVEV (reference sequence). This CDR3 contains 13 residues. The V gene lost 6 bases and the J gene lost 4 bases, with 12 bases spanning the gap. Sample: peripheral blood, taken in the first trimester of pregnancy. The TCR sequence derives from a female donor with multiple sclerosis, enrolled in a pregnancy study. The chain links TRBV27 to TRBJ1-1; no reliable D call. CDR3 residues: CASSQLVPTEAFF. As DNA, the CDR3 is TGTGCCAGCAGCCAGTTGGTTCCCACTGAAGCTTTCTTT.